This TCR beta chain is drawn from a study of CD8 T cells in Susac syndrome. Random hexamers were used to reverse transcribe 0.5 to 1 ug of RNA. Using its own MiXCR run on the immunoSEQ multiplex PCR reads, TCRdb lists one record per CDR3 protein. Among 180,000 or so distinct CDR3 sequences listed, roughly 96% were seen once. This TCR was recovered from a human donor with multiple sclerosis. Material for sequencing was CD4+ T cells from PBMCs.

For the CDR3, the DNA is TGTGCCTGGAGTTCACCCCAATGGACTGCCCGCGAAGCCAAAAACATTCAGTACTTC. Residues: CAWSSPQWTAREAKNIQYF. The chain joins TRBV30 to TRBJ2-4; a weak D match, TRBD2 (5 bases). In germline, CDR1 is GTSNPN, CDR2 SVGIG (reference sequence). Deletions cut 2 bases from V and 0 bases from J, with 23 bases between. This CDR3 comprises 19 residues.